This TCR beta chain was profiled in a study of T cells in tuberculosis. Study details: A South African cohort included IGRA-negative adolescents, latently infected IGRA-positive adolescents and adults with active tuberculosis. Overall study findings and caveats: Active tuberculosis cases were adults; controls were adolescents. GMM-specific TCRs were nearer to active tuberculosis alpha repertoires, suggesting expansion.

The repertoire was sequenced with immunoSEQ multiplex PCR; TCRdb's copy has only in-frame clones and lacks some. The sample holds roughly 33,000 clones, roughly 90% seen once. V was pared by 2 bases and J by 5 bases, with 7 bases between. Per the germline V gene, CDR1 is LGHNA and CDR2 is YNFKEQ. The CDR3 runs 13 residues. In regard to this clone: Its target is unknown.

This TCR was recovered from a donor aged 10-29 years with latent tuberculosis or without tuberculosis infection. V gene TRBV4-2 combines with J gene TRBJ2-1; D gene unclear. The sequenced material came from PBMCs. CDR3 bases: TGTGCCAGCAGCCAACCTTCTCACAATGAGCAGTTCTTC. Its protein is CASSQPSHNEQFF.